The clone carrying this T cell receptor (beta chain) was recorded at least ten times. The authors isolated at least 7 million PBMCs per sample. The source of the sample is a study of blood T cells in healthy people across ages. Primed by a sample-barcoded 5' primer and a J-beta primer mix, a second PCR proceeded for about 7 to 12 cycles. TCRdb itself ran the 5' RACE reads through MiXCR, one entry per CDR3 protein. The repertoire holds fewer than 750,000 distinct CDR3 sequences, with 47% as singletons. J was trimmed by 3 bases and V by 7 bases; bases with no gene match: 8. This CDR3 is 15 amino acids long. Germline CDR1 reads MNHNY; CDR2 reads SVGAGI (reference sequence).

The chain couples TRBV6-6 to TRBJ2-1; 8 nucleotides line up with TRBD1. This sequence was found in an elderly man in good health. The sample was blood. CDR3 sequence reads: CASTEDRDFYNEQFF. CDR3 bases: TGTGCCAGCACCGAGGACAGGGATTTCTACAATGAGCAGTTCTTC.